The rows below give T cell receptor beta chains drawn from one sample of a study of blood T cell repertoires in COVID-19. Measured with immunoSEQ multiplex PCR; TCRdb has only the in-frame clones, and not every one. The sample comprises approximately 400,000 clones, around 89% of which are singletons, and approximately 1.2% rests with the top ten. The sample was peripheral blood. These receptor sequences come from a man aged 40-49 years with acute or convalescent COVID-19. Both conserved end residues are part of each CDR3. D genes are given only for firm matches. Clone size is stated in some rows and not others, as once, few, many or a class when expanded.

D	V	J	size	DNA	CDR3
TRBD1	TRBV19	TRBJ1-5	.	TGTGCCAGTAGTACAGCCGGGACAGCGAATCAGCCCCAGCATTTT	CASSTAGTANQPQHF
.	TRBV9	TRBJ1-2	.	TGTGCCAGCAGCGTAGCTCGGGATAACTATGGCTACACCTTC	CASSVARDNYGYTF
TRBD2	TRBV6-1	TRBJ2-1	.	TGTGCCAGCAGGGAAGGGTCGGGACTAGCGGGAGTGTATGAGCAGTTCTTC	CASREGSGLAGVYEQFF
TRBD2	TRBV4-2	TRBJ2-5	few	TGTGCCAGCAGCCATGGGACTAGCGGGCAAGAGACCCAGTACTTC	CASSHGTSGQETQYF
TRBD1	TRBV6-2/TRBV6-3	TRBJ1-2	.	TGTGCCAGCAGTTCCGGGGGACAGGCCGATCTACGTTATGGCTACACCTTC	CASSSGGQADLRYGYTF
.	TRBV20-1	TRBJ1-5	.	TGCAGTGCTAGTAGCACAGGGCGTCAGCCCCAGCATTTT	CSASSTGRQPQHF
TRBD1	TRBV6-5	TRBJ1-1	few	TGTGCCAGCAGATGGGACAGAGTAAACACTGAAGCTTTCTTT	CASRWDRVNTEAFF
.	TRBV5-1	TRBJ1-1	.	TGCGCCAGCAGCTTGGCCGGTCAGGGGTACACTGAAGCTTTCTTT	CASSLAGQGYTEAFF
TRBD2	TRBV10-3	TRBJ2-5	.	TGTGCCACCAGGAGCGGGGTGGGCTTCGAGACCCAGTACTTC	CATRSGVGFETQYF
.	TRBV27	TRBJ2-7	.	TGTGCCAGCAGTAGAGGCAGAAAATACGAGCAGTACTTC	CASSRGRKYEQYF
.	TRBV5-1	TRBJ1-1	.	TGCGCCAGCAGCCCGACGACAGGACGGAACACTGAAGCTTTCTTT	CASSPTTGRNTEAFF
.	TRBV11-3	TRBJ2-1	.	TGTGCCAGCAGCTTGGGCAGGGCTTCGAATGAGCAGTTCTTC	CASSLGRASNEQFF
TRBD1	TRBV6-5	TRBJ1-1	.	TGTGCCAGCAGTTACTCGAGGACAGGGGCGAACACTGAAGCTTTCTTT	CASSYSRTGANTEAFF
.	TRBV12-3/TRBV12-4	TRBJ2-7	.	TGTGCCAGCCTGCGAGGAGTCTATCCCGAGCAGTACTTC	CASLRGVYPEQYF
TRBD2	TRBV7-9	TRBJ2-1	.	TGTGCCAGCAGCTTTAGCGGGAGGGCCGGGAATGAGCAGTTCTTC	CASSFSGRAGNEQFF
.	TRBV27	TRBJ2-1	.	TGTGCCAGCAGTTTCCCAGGGGTAGGCTACAATGAGCAGTTCTTC	CASSFPGVGYNEQFF
TRBD2	TRBV5-6	TRBJ2-1	.	TGTGCCAGCAGCTTGGGCGGGGGGTCCTACAATGAGCAGTTCTTC	CASSLGGGSYNEQFF
TRBD1	TRBV6-2/TRBV6-3	TRBJ1-2	.	TGTGCCAGCAGTTCCCTCCCGGGACAGGGGCACTATGGCTACACCTTC	CASSSLPGQGHYGYTF
.	TRBV27	TRBJ2-7	.	TGTGCCAGCAGTTTATCAGGGGTCGCGGTCTACGAGCAGTACTTC	CASSLSGVAVYEQYF
TRBD2	TRBV10-3	TRBJ2-2	.	TGTGCCATCAGTGGGGGACTACAAACCGGGGAGCTGTTTTTT	CAISGGLQTGELFF
TRBD1	TRBV11-3	TRBJ2-1	.	TGTGCCAGCAGCTTTGCAGGGGGCCCTCCCAATGAGCAGTTCTTC	CASSFAGGPPNEQFF
TRBD1	TRBV27	TRBJ1-1	.	TGTGCCAGCAGTTCCCGGACAGGGGGCACTGAAGCTTTCTTT	CASSSRTGGTEAFF
.	TRBV6-2/TRBV6-3	TRBJ1-4	few	TGTGCCAGCAGTTCAACAGGGTTCCATGAAAAACTGTTTTTT	CASSSTGFHEKLFF
.	TRBV5-6	TRBJ2-1	.	TGTGCCAGCAGCTTGGCCGGACACTCGGAGGGGTTCTTC	CASSLAGHSEGFF
TRBD1	TRBV29-1	TRBJ1-2	once	TGCAGCGTTGATGACAGGGGACCCCCCTATGGCTACACCTTC	CSVDDRGPPYGYTF
TRBD2	TRBV18	TRBJ2-1	.	TGTGCCAGCTCACCACCTACCAGCGGGGGGGCATGGGGTGAGCAGTTCTTC	CASSPPTSGGAWGEQFF
TRBD1	TRBV19	TRBJ2-2	.	TGTGCCAGTAGAGAGATAAGGCCGGACAGGGGTTCCGGGGAGCTGTTTTTT	CASREIRPDRGSGELFF
TRBD2	TRBV11-1	TRBJ2-5	.	TGTGCCAGCAGCTTGCGAGGCGGGGGGGCCGAGACCCAGTACTTC	CASSLRGGGAETQYF
TRBD2	TRBV3-1/TRBV3-2	TRBJ2-5	.	TGTGCCAGCAGCCAAGGAGCGGGAGAATTCCAAGAGACCCAGTACTTC	CASSQGAGEFQETQYF
TRBD1	TRBV19	TRBJ1-6	.	TGTGCCAGTAGTATAAAGGGACAGGGGTCACCCCTCCACTTT	CASSIKGQGSPLHF
.	TRBV27	TRBJ1-6	.	TGTGCCAGCAGTTTATCGGCGCAAACCGGGTCACCCCTCCACTTT	CASSLSAQTGSPLHF
TRBD1	TRBV10-1	TRBJ1-2	.	TGCGCCAGCAGTGGGGACAGGATCGGCTACACCTTC	CASSGDRIGYTF
.	TRBV21-1	TRBJ2-7	.	TGTGCTAAGCAAGGGACTAGCGGTTCCTACGAGCAGTACTTC	CAKQGTSGSYEQYF
TRBD1	TRBV25-1	TRBJ2-7	few	TGTGCCAGCAGTGATAAGACAGGGGGATCCTACGAGCAGTACTTC	CASSDKTGGSYEQYF
.	TRBV7-9	TRBJ2-1	few	TGTGCCAGCAGCCTCCGGTTTTATGAGCAGTTCTTC	CASSLRFYEQFF
TRBD1	TRBV18	TRBJ1-6	.	TGTGCCAGCTCACCTCTGCCCGGGACAGAGGATTCACCCCTCCACTTT	CASSPLPGTEDSPLHF
TRBD2	TRBV4-3	TRBJ2-5	.	TGCGCCAGCAGCCAAAGCGGGGGGCCATGGATGCAAGAGACCCAGTACTTC	CASSQSGGPWMQETQYF
TRBD2	TRBV4-2	TRBJ2-7	.	TGTGCCAGCAGCCAAGATGGACTAGCGGGGGGGCGGGAGCAGTACTTC	CASSQDGLAGGREQYF
.	TRBV27	TRBJ1-1	once	TGTGCCAGCAGTTTAAAGGGGTCCACTGAAGCTTTCTTT	CASSLKGSTEAFF
.	TRBV6-5	TRBJ2-1	.	TGTGCCAGCAGCCGGGGACAATACAATGAGCAGTTCTTC	CASSRGQYNEQFF
.	TRBV3-1/TRBV3-2	TRBJ1-4	.	TGTGCCAGCAGCCAAGATGTCGGGAGATCCAGTGAAAAACTGTTTTTT	CASSQDVGRSSEKLFF
.	TRBV28	TRBJ1-4	once	TGTGCCAGCAGTTTATATTTGGGAGCAACTAATGAAAAACTGTTTTTT	CASSLYLGATNEKLFF
.	TRBV7-8	TRBJ1-3	.	TGTGCCAGCGGGAACAGGGACCTCTCTGGAAACACCATATATTTT	CASGNRDLSGNTIYF
TRBD1	TRBV4-1	TRBJ1-6	.	TGCGCCAGCAACAATGGACAGGGCTATAATTCACCCCTCCACTTT	CASNNGQGYNSPLHF
TRBD1	TRBV5-8	TRBJ1-5	.	TGTGCCAGCAGCCCAGGGACAGGGGGCAATCAGCCCCAGCATTTT	CASSPGTGGNQPQHF
.	TRBV27	TRBJ2-7	.	TGTGCCAGCAGTTGGGGCAGCTCCTACGAGCAGTACTTC	CASSWGSSYEQYF
TRBD2	TRBV5-1	TRBJ2-2	.	TGCGCCAGCAATGAGGGAGTCAGCGGGAGGGCCCTCGGGGAGCTGTTTTTT	CASNEGVSGRALGELFF
.	TRBV28	TRBJ1-1	.	TGTGCCAGCAGTTTATTCGGGGCGCGGGGCACTGAAGCTTTCTTT	CASSLFGARGTEAFF
.	TRBV5-6	TRBJ2-5	.	TGTGCCAGCAGCTTGGTCAGCCAAGAGACCCAGTACTTC	CASSLVSQETQYF
.	TRBV15	TRBJ1-4	.	TGTGCCACCAGCAGAGATGTGCCTGCGGGTAATGAAAAACTGTTTTTT	CATSRDVPAGNEKLFF
TRBD2	TRBV7-9	TRBJ2-5	.	TGTGCCAGCAGCTACGGTATGGGGACTAGCGGTGAGACCCAGTACTTC	CASSYGMGTSGETQYF
.	TRBV5-1	TRBJ2-5	.	TGCGCCAGCAGCCCAGACCTAATCGGGGAGACCCAGTACTTC	CASSPDLIGETQYF
TRBD1	TRBV6-6	TRBJ2-3	.	TGTGCCAGCAGAGGGGACAGGGGTTATGCAGATACGCAGTATTTT	CASRGDRGYADTQYF
TRBD2	TRBV30	TRBJ2-1	.	TGTGCCTGGAGTCTCGGACTAGCGGACAATGAGCAGTTCTTC	CAWSLGLADNEQFF